This TCR beta chain is from a study of blood T cell repertoires in COVID-19. Across the study: Acute-phase and convalescent COVID-19 samples originated in the United States, Italy and Spain. T cells, B-cell-depleted T cells, or PBMCs supplied cDNA or gDNA.

Per the original methods: Reference gene primers were amplified, and this amplification served to estimate nucleated cell counts. The repertoire was sequenced with immunoSEQ multiplex PCR; TCRdb's copy has only in-frame clones and lacks some. For V, J and clone size, that table is used; D and trimming come from the DNA. The sample holds 200,000 to 250,000 clones, 85% to 90% seen once. With 0 bases clipped from V and 8 bases from J, the junction kept 8 bases outside the gene matches. CDR1 and CDR2 (germline): SGHAT, FQNNGV. This CDR3 spans 15 amino acids. The V call is TRBV11-2, the J call TRBJ1-2; 8 nucleotides agree with TRBD1. This sequence originates from a woman between 55 and 75 years old with acute or convalescent COVID-19. The sample was peripheral blood. The CDR3 protein is CASSLDGGQGGGYTF. CDR3 DNA sequence: TGTGCCAGCAGCTTAGATGGCGGACAGGGTGGAGGCTACACCTTC.